Presented here are 32 T cell receptor beta chains from one specimen sequenced in a study of T cells in Graves' hyperthyroidism and ophthalmopathy. What was amplified from RNA transcripts were TCR beta CDR3 regions. During a first-round RT-PCR of the TCR CDR3, the HTBI primer set was used. MiXCR was run by TCRdb on the multiplex PCR reads, yielding one entry per CDR3 protein. The sample shows a few hundred thousand distinct CDR3 sequences, about 15% of them seen only once. Sequenced input: blood. The source is a woman in her thirties with Graves' hyperthyroidism that later progressed to Graves' ophthalmopathy.

This clonotype has just a few counts. The chain employs TRBV19 and TRBJ2-7, with a weak D call TRBD1 (6 bases). With 5 bases removed from V and 2 bases from J, the gap between germline ends came to 22 bases. CDR1 LNHDA and CDR2 SQIVND come from the germline V gene (reference sequence). The CDR3 has 17 residues. The DNA for the CDR3 is TGTGCCAGTAGTCCGACCCCCGGGCAGGGGATTCCCTACGAGCAGTACTTC. This sequence encodes CASSPTPGQGIPYEQYF.

The table lists this clonotype with many counts. The rearrangement joins TRBV14 to TRBJ2-3; possible D gene TRBD1, 5 bases. Germline CDR1 SGHDN, CDR2 FVKESK. This CDR3 is built from 16 residues. V was pared by 0 bases and J by 0 bases, with 10 bases between. The CDR3 region has the DNA TGTGCCAGCAGCCAAGAGACAGCCCGAAGCACAGATACGCAGTATTTT. It yields the protein CASSQETARSTDTQYF.

This clonotype was found a few times. Just one base apart from a much larger clone, this may be a read error. This chain joins TRBV12-3 or TRBV12-4 and TRBJ2-5; TRBD2 might be the D (6 bases). Deletions cut 1 base from V and 7 bases from J, with 22 bases between. CDR3 length equals 17 residues. As DNA, the CDR3 is TGTGCCAGCAGTTTAGGGTTTGCGGGGACCACGGGTGTGACCCAGTACTTC. Amino acids: CASSLGFAGTTGVTQYF.

There are many counts of this clonotype. V is TRBV7-9 and J is TRBJ2-5, with TRBD1 identical over 7 bases. Trimming at V came to 5 bases and at J to 2 bases, leaving 8 bases not matched to a gene. CDR3 length: 15 amino acids. Germline V gene sequence: CDR1 SEHNR, CDR2 FQNEAQ (reference sequence). CDR3 residues: CASSRNKTGQETQYF. The CDR3 bases are TGTGCCAGCAGCCGCAATAAGACAGGGCAAGAGACCCAGTACTTC.

There are many counts of this clonotype. The rearrangement links TRBV20-1 to TRBJ2-1; possibly TRBD2 for D (5 bases). This CDR3 contains 11 residues. Trimming took off 6 bases at V and 8 bases at J, with 11 bases between the two ends. Germline values: CDR1 DFQATT, CDR2 SNEGSKA (reference sequence). The CDR3, as DNA: TGCAGTGCGCCGGTCGGGGATGAGCAGTTCTTC. It codes for CSAPVGDEQFF.

This clonotype was detected ten times or more. This chain links TRBV5-1 with TRBJ2-7; a weak D match, TRBD1 (5 bases). This CDR3 region has 14 residues. Trimming took off 0 bases at V and 2 bases at J, with 9 bases between the two ends. Per germline, CDR1 SGHRS and CDR2 YFSETQ. The CDR3, as DNA: TGCGCCAGCAGCTTGGGATTGGGGCCCTACGAGCAGTACTTC. This gives the protein CASSLGLGPYEQYF.

The gene calls are TRBV5-1 and TRBJ1-1; 7 bases match TRBD1. CDR3 size: 19 residues. Losses at the gene ends were 0 bases for V and 0 bases for J; bases not matched to a gene: 14. Germline CDR1 is SGHRS and CDR2 is YFSETQ. CDR3 in amino acids: CASSLAPMSTGALNTEAFF. DNA of the CDR3: TGCGCCAGCAGCTTGGCCCCAATGAGTACAGGGGCCCTGAACACTGAAGCTTTCTTT.

This clonotype was seen ten or more times. The rearrangement joins TRBV6-2 or TRBV6-3 to TRBJ2-2, with 7 bases fitting TRBD2. The V gene end was trimmed by 4 bases and the J gene end by 3 bases; junction bases not matched to a gene: 14. CDR3 length equals 18 residues. Germline V CDR1 and CDR2: MNHEY, SVGEGT. CDR3 sequence: CASSFTPESGEDTGELFF. The CDR3 DNA is TGTGCCAGCAGTTTCACCCCCGAAAGCGGGGAAGACACCGGGGAGCTGTTTTTT.

V gene TRBV28 combines with J gene TRBJ1-1; D perhaps matches TRBD1 (5 bases). In germline, CDR1 is MDHEN, CDR2 SYDVKM. The ends were cut back, 6 bases at V and 5 bases at J, with 19 bases in the middle. The CDR3 is 15 amino acids. In DNA, the CDR3 is TGTGCCAGCAGACGAACGGGGGGGACGGGTACTGAAGCTTTCTTT. Residues: CASRRTGGTGTEAFF.

This clonotype was observed a handful of times. At one end the junction does not follow the germline gene, possibly because of a read error. V usage is TRBV6-1 and J usage is TRBJ2-5, with 7 positions matching TRBD1. The CDR3 runs 13 residues. CDR1 is MNHNS and CDR2 is SASEGT in the germline V gene. The CDR3 DNA reads TGTGCCAGCAGCCAACGGGACAGCCTCAACCAGAACTTC. Protein product: CASSQRDSLNQNF.

This clonotype has a count of ten or more. The V gene is TRBV2, the J gene TRBJ2-1; TRBD1 might be the D (6 bases). The CDR3 is 17 amino acids. V gave up 7 bases and J gave up 0 bases, with 19 bases separating them. Germline CDR1 and CDR2: SNHLY and FYNNEI. The CDR3 DNA follows: TGTGCCAGCATTGGCCAGGGGTCCTCCAGCTCCTACAATGAGCAGTTCTTC. Residues: CASIGQGSSSSYNEQFF.

This clonotype was recorded many times. The chain uses TRBV7-9 and TRBJ1-2; D is uncertain. Germline V gene data show CDR1 as SEHNR and CDR2 as FQNEAQ (reference sequence). This CDR3 is built from 12 residues. V was pared by 1 base and J by 8 bases, with 8 bases between. The CDR3 loop reads CASSLETWGYTF. In nucleotides, the CDR3 is TGTGCCAGCAGCTTAGAGACATGGGGCTACACCTTC.

This clonotype was counted at least ten times. The CDR3 DNA reads as TGTGCCAGGGGCCGCGGGAGGGCCTACAATGAGCAGTTCTTC. Its protein is CARGRGRAYNEQFF. The chain carries TRBV2 and TRBJ2-1; TRBD2 matches at 9 bases. Looked up from germline, CDR1 is SNHLY and CDR2 is FYNNEI. The V gene end was trimmed by 9 bases and the J gene end by 2 bases; junction bases not matched to a gene: 5. This CDR3 comprises 14 residues.

The table lists this clonotype with a few counts. The rearrangement joins TRBV28 to TRBJ1-4; 7 bases line up with TRBD1. Trimming cost V 6 bases and J 4 bases; bases outside gene matches: 5. Per the germline V gene, CDR1 is MDHEN and CDR2 is SYDVKM. The CDR3 totals 14 residues. The CDR3 coding sequence is TGTGCCAGCAGAGGACAGGTCCTTAATGAAAAACTGTTTTTT. This sequence encodes CASRGQVLNEKLFF.

This clonotype was seen repeatedly, ten times or more. This chain joins TRBV5-1 and TRBJ1-1; 7 nucleotides match TRBD1. CDR1 and CDR2 (germline): SGHRS, YFSETQ. J lost 7 bases, V lost 3 bases, and 12 bases had no gene match. CDR3 length equals 15 residues. The CDR3 bases are TGCGCCAGCAGCTCTGGACAGGCTGAGAATGGTGAAGCTTTCTTT. Translated: CASSSGQAENGEAFF.

In its sample, this clonotype was seen many times. The gene calls are TRBV28 and TRBJ2-7, with TRBD2 matching 9 bases. CDR1 and CDR2 (germline): MDHEN, SYDVKM. V shed 4 bases and J 0 bases; nucleotides not matched to a gene: 7. The CDR3 consists of 16 residues. Written as DNA, the CDR3 is TGTGCCAGCAGTTCGAGAGTTAGCGGGAGCTCCTACGAGCAGTACTTC. Encoded protein: CASSSRVSGSSYEQYF.

This clonotype occurred many times. The chain has TRBV12-3 or TRBV12-4 and TRBJ2-7, with 7 positions matching TRBD2. V gave up 0 bases and J gave up 2 bases; unmatched junction bases: 1. The CDR3 spans 14 residues. The CDR3 loop reads CASSLAGGTYEQYF. CDR3 DNA: TGTGCCAGCAGTTTAGCGGGAGGGACCTACGAGCAGTACTTC.

This clonotype was observed at least ten times. The chain employs TRBV12-3 or TRBV12-4 and TRBJ1-4; D is perhaps TRBD1 (6 bases). Trimming shortened V by 8 bases and J by 2 bases, and 18 bases separated the two germline ends. The CDR3 is 16 amino acids. CDR3 bases: TGTGCCAGCGCCCTCGACCGGGGGCCGACTAATGAAAAACTGTTTTTT. Its protein is CASALDRGPTNEKLFF.

Only one count was recorded for this clonotype. V and J are TRBV2 and TRBJ2-5, with D hard to call. The CDR3 length is 10 residues. Trimming left V 10 bases short and J 6 bases short, with 9 bases between. Germline loops: CDR1 SNHLY, CDR2 FYNNEI. The CDR3 region has the DNA TGTGCCACGGCTGGGAAGACCCAGTACTTC. This gives the protein CATAGKTQYF. Drawing the rest from reference TRBV2 and TRBJ2-5, the complete variable domain is EPEVTQTPSHQVTQMGQEVILRCVPISNHLYFYWYRQILGQKVEFLVSFYNNEISEKSEIFDDQFSVERPDGSNFTLKIRSTKLEDSAMYFCATAGKTQYFGPGTRLLVL.

Ten or more counts support this clonotype. CDR3 in DNA: TGTGCCATCAGTGAGGCGGTGAATCAGCCCCAGCATTTT. Its translation: CAISEAVNQPQHF. The V call is TRBV10-3, the J call TRBJ1-5, with unresolved D. The V end lost 2 bases, the J end lost 4 bases, and 6 bases lay between the germline ends. Germline V gene data show CDR1 as ENHRY and CDR2 as SYGVKD. The CDR3 length is 13 residues.

This clonotype was seen more than once but under ten times. The genes are TRBV20-1 and TRBJ2-3; TRBD1 agrees at 8 bases. Germline CDR1 reads DFQATT; CDR2 reads SNEGSKA (reference sequence). This CDR3 contains 14 residues. V lost 6 bases and J lost 1; bases outside the gene matches: 6. The CDR3 sequence is CSALEQGGTDTQYF. The CDR3 DNA reads TGCAGTGCCCTCGAACAGGGGGGCACAGATACGCAGTATTTT.

This clonotype was seen ten or more times. The chain joins TRBV2 to TRBJ2-1, with TRBD2 identical over 8 bases. J was trimmed by 5 bases and V by 7 bases; bases with no gene match: 10. Germline V gene sequence: CDR1 SNHLY, CDR2 FYNNEI. The CDR3 loop spans 15 amino acids. CDR3 in DNA: TGTGCCAGCATGAAGCGACTAGCGACCCACAATGAGCAGTTCTTC. Protein product: CASMKRLATHNEQFF.

This clonotype appeared many times. The rearrangement uses TRBV30 and TRBJ2-5, with D hard to call. In germline, CDR1 is GTSNPN, CDR2 SVGIG (reference sequence). The V gene lost 5 bases and the J gene lost 4 bases, with 14 bases spanning the gap. This CDR3 is 13 amino acids long. The CDR3 loop is CAWGRFPSETQYF. For the CDR3, the DNA is TGTGCCTGGGGGCGTTTCCCGTCAGAGACCCAGTACTTC.

This clonotype was observed many times. The rearrangement links TRBV29-1 to TRBJ1-5, with 7 bases that match TRBD1. The J segment lost 9 bases and the V segment lost 6 bases, leaving 14 bases of the junction unmatched. Germline CDR1 SQVTM, CDR2 ANQGSEA. CDR3 length: 14 amino acids. CDR3 DNA sequence: TGCAGCGTGAGGGAGGGGACTCCAGGGGGGCCCCAGCATTTT. As protein: CSVREGTPGGPQHF.

This clonotype was recorded many times. The rearrangement joins TRBV28 to TRBJ2-3, with 8 nucleotides matching TRBD1. The CDR3 runs to 16 residues. The germline V gene has CDR1 MDHEN and CDR2 SYDVKM. The junction had 11 bases not matched to a gene; V was cut back by 5 bases and J by 4 bases. The CDR3 DNA reads as TGTGCCAGCAGTCGACCGACAGGGGCTATACCAGATACGCAGTATTTT. It yields the protein CASSRPTGAIPDTQYF. Full variable domain (outside the CDR3, taken from reference TRBV28 and TRBJ2-3): DVKVTQSSRYLVKRTGEKVFLECVQDMDHENMFWYRQDPGLGLRLIYFSYDVKMKEKGDIPEGYSVSREKKERFSLILESASTNQTSMYLCASSRPTGAIPDTQYFGPGTRLTVL.

J is TRBJ2-7 and V is TRBV20-1; TRBD2 agrees at 8 bases. V lost 0 bases to trimming and J lost 5 bases; unmatched junction nucleotides: 15. Germline CDR1 reads DFQATT; CDR2 reads SNEGSKA (reference sequence). The CDR3 covers 17 residues. The CDR3 DNA follows: TGCAGTGCTAGAGAGGAGGTGACTGTAGCGGGATACGACGAGCAGTACTTC. It is translated as CSAREEVTVAGYDEQYF.

This clonotype turned up a few times. The V call is TRBV11-3, the J call TRBJ2-5, with 8 nucleotides matching TRBD2. Germline CDR1 SGHNT, CDR2 YENEEA. The CDR3 loop spans 14 amino acids. V was pared by 4 bases and J by 5 bases, with 6 bases of the junction left unmatched. The DNA of the CDR3 is TGTGCCAGCAGCTCGGGGGGGGTAGCCGAGACCCAGTACTTC. It codes for CASSSGGVAETQYF.

There are many counts of this clonotype. The chain carries TRBV28 and TRBJ2-7; D is perhaps TRBD2 (6 bases). Germline CDR1 is MDHEN and CDR2 is SYDVKM. The CDR3 runs 14 residues. V was pared by 6 bases and J by 2 bases, with 14 bases between. CDR3: CASSIPGDAYEQYF. CDR3 sequence (DNA): TGTGCCAGCAGCATCCCGGGAGACGCCTACGAGCAGTACTTC.

This clonotype has just a few counts. The chain couples TRBV7-6 to TRBJ2-1; perhaps D is TRBD1 or TRBD2 (6 bases each). This CDR3 has 16 residues. Per germline, CDR1 SGHVS and CDR2 FNYEAQ. Between the trimmed V and J ends, which lost 5 bases and 0 bases, there was a span of 14 bases. The chain's CDR3 is CASSPGAPSSYNEQFF. The CDR3 region has the DNA TGTGCCAGCAGCCCGGGGGCCCCAAGCTCCTACAATGAGCAGTTCTTC.

This clonotype was picked up many times. V is TRBV3-1 and J is TRBJ2-1; 8 bases line up with TRBD2. The junction had 13 bases not matched to a gene; V was cut back by 4 bases and J by 5 bases. The CDR3 loop spans 17 amino acids. The V gene's germline CDR1 is LGHDT and CDR2 YNNKEL (reference sequence). CDR3: CASSRSEIAGTNNEQFF. In DNA, the CDR3 is TGTGCCAGCAGCCGATCCGAGATAGCGGGAACTAACAATGAGCAGTTCTTC.

The chain links TRBV30 to TRBJ2-5, with D possibly TRBD1 on 6 matching bases. With 4 bases removed from V and 9 bases from J, the gap between germline ends came to 18 bases. CDR3 length equals 13 residues. Germline loops: CDR1 GTSNPN, CDR2 SVGIG (reference sequence). CDR3 sequence reads: CAWTHLTQGSQYF. The CDR3 nucleotides are TGTGCCTGGACCCACTTAACACAGGGCTCCCAGTACTTC.

This clonotype was seen many times. The rearrangement uses TRBV20-1 and TRBJ2-1, with D uncertain. Trimming cost V 5 bases and J 5 bases, with 10 bases left between them. The CDR3 extends over 12 amino acids. CDR1 DFQATT and CDR2 SNEGSKA come from the germline V gene (reference sequence). The CDR3 nucleotides read TGCAGTGCTGCTGGATTTCACAATGAGCAGTTCTTC. This encodes CSAAGFHNEQFF.